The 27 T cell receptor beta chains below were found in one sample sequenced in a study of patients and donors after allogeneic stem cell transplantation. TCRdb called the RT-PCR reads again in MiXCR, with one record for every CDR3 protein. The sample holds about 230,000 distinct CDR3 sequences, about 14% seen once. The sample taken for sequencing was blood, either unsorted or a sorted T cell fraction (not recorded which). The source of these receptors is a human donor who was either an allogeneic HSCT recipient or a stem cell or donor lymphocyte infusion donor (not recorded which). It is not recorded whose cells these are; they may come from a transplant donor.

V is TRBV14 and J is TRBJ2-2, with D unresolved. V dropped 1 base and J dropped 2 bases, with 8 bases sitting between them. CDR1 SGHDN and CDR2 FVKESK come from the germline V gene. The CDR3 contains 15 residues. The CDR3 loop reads CASSQAQFNTGELFF. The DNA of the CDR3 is TGTGCCAGCAGCCAAGCCCAGTTCAACACCGGGGAGCTGTTTTTT.

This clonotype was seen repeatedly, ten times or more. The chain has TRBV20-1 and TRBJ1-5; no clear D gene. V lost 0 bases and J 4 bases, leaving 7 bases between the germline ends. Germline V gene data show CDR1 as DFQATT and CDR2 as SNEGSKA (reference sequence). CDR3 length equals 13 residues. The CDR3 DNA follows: TGCAGTGCTAGAGAAAGGGCTAATCAGCCCCAGCATTTT. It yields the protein CSARERANQPQHF.

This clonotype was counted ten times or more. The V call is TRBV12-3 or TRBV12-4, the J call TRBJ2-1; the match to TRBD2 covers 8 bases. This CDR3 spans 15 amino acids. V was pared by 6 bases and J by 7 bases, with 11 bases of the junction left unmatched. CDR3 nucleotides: TGTGCCAGCAGCCGGAGCGGGAGCAAGTCGAATGAGCAGTTCTTC. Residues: CASSRSGSKSNEQFF.

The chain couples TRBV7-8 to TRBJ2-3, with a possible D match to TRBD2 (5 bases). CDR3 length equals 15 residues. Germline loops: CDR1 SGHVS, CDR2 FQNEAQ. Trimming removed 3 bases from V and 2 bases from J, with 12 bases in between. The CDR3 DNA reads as TGTGCCAGCAGCTTGGGTGAGCGGTACACAGATACGCAGTATTTT. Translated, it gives CASSLGERYTDTQYF.

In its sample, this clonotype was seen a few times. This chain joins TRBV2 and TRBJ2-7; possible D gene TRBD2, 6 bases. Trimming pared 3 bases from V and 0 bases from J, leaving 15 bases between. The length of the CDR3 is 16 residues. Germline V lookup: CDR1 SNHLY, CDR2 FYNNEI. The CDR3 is CASSDIADFSSYEQYF. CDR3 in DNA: TGTGCCAGCAGTGACATAGCGGACTTCAGCTCCTACGAGCAGTACTTC.

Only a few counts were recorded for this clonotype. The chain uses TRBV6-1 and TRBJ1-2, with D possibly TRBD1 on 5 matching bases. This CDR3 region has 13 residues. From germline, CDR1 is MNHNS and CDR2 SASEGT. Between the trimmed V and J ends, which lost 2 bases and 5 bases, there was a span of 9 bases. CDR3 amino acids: CASSESGPYGYTF. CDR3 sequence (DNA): TGTGCCAGCAGTGAATCGGGACCGTATGGCTACACCTTC.

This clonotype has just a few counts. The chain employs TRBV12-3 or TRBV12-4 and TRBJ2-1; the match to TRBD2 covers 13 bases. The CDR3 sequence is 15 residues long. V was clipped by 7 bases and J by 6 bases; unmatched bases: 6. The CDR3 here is CASTKGLAGTNEQFF. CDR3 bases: TGTGCCAGCACCAAGGGACTAGCGGGAACCAATGAGCAGTTCTTC.

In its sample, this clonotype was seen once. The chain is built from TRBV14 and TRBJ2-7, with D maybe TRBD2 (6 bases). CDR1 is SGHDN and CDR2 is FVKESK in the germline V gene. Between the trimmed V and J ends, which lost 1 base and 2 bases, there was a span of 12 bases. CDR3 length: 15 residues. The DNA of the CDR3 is TGTGCCAGCAGCCAAGTAGGAGGGTACGCCTACGAGCAGTACTTC. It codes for CASSQVGGYAYEQYF.

Here the CDR3 DNA reads TGTGCCAGCAGTCCAACGAGCGGGACAGGGGGCAAGCAGTACTTC. It translates to CASSPTSGTGGKQYF. The gene calls are TRBV6-2 or TRBV6-3 and TRBJ2-7; TRBD1 agrees at 12 bases. Germline V gene lookup returns CDR1 MNHEY and CDR2 SVGEGT. The J segment lost 8 bases and the V segment lost 5 bases, leaving 10 bases of the junction unmatched. The length of the CDR3 is 15 residues.

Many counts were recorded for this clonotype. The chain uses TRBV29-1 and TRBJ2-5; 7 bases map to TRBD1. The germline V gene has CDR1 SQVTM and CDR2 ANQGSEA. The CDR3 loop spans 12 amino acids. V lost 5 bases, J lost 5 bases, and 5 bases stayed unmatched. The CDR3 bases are TGCAGCGTTCGACAGGGACGCGAGACCCAGTACTTC. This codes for CSVRQGRETQYF.

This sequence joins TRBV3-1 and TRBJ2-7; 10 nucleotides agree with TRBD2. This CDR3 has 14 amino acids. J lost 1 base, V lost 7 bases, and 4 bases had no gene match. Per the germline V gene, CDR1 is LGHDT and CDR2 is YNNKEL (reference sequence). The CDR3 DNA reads TGTGCCAGCACCTTTAGCGGGGGGTCCTACGAGCAGTACTTC. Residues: CASTFSGGSYEQYF.

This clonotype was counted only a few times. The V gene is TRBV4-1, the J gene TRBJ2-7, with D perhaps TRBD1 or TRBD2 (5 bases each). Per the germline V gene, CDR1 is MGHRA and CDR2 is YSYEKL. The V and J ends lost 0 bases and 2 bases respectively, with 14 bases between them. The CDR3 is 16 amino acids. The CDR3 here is CASSQDPGRQAYEQYF. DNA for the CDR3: TGCGCCAGCAGCCAAGATCCGGGACGTCAAGCCTACGAGCAGTACTTC.

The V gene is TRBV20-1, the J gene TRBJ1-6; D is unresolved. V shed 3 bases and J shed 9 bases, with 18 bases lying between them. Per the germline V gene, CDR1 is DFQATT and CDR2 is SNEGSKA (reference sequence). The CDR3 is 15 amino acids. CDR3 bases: TGCAGTGCTAGGGGGAGGGAACACAGAGGTTCACCCCTCCACTTT. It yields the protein CSARGREHRGSPLHF.

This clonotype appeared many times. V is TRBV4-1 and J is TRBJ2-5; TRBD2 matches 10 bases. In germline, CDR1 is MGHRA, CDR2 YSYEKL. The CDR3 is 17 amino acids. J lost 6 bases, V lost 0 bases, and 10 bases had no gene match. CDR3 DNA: TGCGCCAGCAGCCAAGAAGGGAGCGGGGGGGCTTTTCAGACCCAGTACTTC. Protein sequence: CASSQEGSGGAFQTQYF.

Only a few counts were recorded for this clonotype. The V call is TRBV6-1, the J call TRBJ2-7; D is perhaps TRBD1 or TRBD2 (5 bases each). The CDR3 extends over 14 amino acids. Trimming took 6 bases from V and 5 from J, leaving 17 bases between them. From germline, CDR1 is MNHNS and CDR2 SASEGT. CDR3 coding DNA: TGTGCCAGCAGCTCCCACCCTAGGGACCACGAGCAGTACTTC. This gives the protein CASSSHPRDHEQYF.

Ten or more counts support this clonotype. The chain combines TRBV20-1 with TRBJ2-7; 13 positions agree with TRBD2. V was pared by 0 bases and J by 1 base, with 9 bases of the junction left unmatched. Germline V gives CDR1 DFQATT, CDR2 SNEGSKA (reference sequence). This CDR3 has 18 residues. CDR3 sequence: CSARDGSLLAGGSYEQYF. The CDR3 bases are TGCAGTGCTAGAGACGGATCCCTACTAGCGGGGGGGTCCTACGAGCAGTACTTC.

CDR3 bases: TGTGCCAGCAGCTTAGTTAGGGGACAGGGGACAGGAGAGCAGTACTTC. It specifies CASSLVRGQGTGEQYF. V usage is TRBV11-2 and J usage is TRBJ2-7, with TRBD1 matching 10 bases. This CDR3 has 16 amino acids. Trimming at V came to 1 base and at J to 7 bases, leaving 10 bases not matched to a gene. CDR1 SGHAT and CDR2 FQNNGV come from the germline V gene.

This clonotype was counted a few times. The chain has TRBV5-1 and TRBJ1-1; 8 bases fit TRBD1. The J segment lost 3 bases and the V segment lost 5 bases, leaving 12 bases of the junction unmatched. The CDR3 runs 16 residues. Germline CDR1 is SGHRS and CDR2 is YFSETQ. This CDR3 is CASRSGGASLDTEAFF. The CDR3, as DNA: TGCGCCAGCAGATCAGGGGGCGCCTCCCTGGACACTGAAGCTTTCTTT.

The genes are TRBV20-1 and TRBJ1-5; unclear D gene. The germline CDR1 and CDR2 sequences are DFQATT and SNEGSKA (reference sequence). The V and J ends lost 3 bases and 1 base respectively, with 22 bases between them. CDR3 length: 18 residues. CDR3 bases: TGCAGTGCTAGCCCCCTTGCAAGGGCCGCCGTGAGCAATCAGCCCCAGCATTTT. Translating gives CSASPLARAAVSNQPQHF.

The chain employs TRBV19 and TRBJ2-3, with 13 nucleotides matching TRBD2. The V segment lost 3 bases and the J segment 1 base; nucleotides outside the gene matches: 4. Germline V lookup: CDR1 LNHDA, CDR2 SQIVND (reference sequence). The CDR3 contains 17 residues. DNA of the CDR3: TGTGCCAGTAGTATGACTAGCGGGGGGCGCGGCACAGATACGCAGTATTTT. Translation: CASSMTSGGRGTDTQYF.

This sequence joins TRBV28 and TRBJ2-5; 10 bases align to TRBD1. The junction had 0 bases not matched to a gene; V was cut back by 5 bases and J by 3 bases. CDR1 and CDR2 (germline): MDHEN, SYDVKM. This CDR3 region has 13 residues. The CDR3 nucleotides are TGTGCCAGCAGTGGGACAGGGGAAGAGACCCAGTACTTC. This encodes CASSGTGEETQYF.

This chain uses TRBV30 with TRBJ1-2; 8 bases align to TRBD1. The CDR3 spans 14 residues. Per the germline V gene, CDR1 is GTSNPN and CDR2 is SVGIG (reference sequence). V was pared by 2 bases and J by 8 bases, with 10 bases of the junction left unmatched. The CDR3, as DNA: TGTGCCTGGAGTCCGGGGAGGACAGGGACCGGCTACACCTTC. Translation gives CAWSPGRTGTGYTF. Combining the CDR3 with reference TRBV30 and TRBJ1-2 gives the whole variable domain SQTIHQWPATLVQPVGSPLSLECTVEGTSNPNLYWYRQAAGRGLQLLFYSVGIGQISSEVPQNLSASRPQDRQFILSSKKLLLSDSGFYLCAWSPGRTGTGYTFGSGTRLTVV.

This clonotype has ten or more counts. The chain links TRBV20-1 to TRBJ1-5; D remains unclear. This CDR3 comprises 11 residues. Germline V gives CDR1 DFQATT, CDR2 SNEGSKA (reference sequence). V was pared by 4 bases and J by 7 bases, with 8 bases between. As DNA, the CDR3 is TGCAGTGCTAAGGATGAACAGCCCCAGCATTTT. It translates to CSAKDEQPQHF.

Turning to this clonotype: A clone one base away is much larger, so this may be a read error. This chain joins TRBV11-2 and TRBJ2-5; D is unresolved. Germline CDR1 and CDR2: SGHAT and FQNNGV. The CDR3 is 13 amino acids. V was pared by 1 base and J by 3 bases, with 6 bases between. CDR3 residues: CASSLGLKETQYF. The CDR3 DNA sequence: TGTGCCAGCAGCTTAGGGCTTAAAGAGACCCAGTACTTC.

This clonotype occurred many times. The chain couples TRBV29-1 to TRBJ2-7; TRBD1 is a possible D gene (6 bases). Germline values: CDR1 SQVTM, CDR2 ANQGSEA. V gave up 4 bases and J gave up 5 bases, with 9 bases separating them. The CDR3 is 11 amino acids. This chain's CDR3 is CSVVGAHEQYF. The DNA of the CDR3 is TGCAGCGTTGTGGGGGCCCACGAGCAGTACTTC.

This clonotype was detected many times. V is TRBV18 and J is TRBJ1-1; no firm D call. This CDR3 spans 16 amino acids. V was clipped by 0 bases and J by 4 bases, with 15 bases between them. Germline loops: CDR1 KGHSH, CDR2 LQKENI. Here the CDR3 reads CASSPPMALGSTEAFF. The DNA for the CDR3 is TGTGCCAGCTCACCACCGATGGCCCTGGGGAGCACTGAAGCTTTCTTT.

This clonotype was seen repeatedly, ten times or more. Here the CDR3 reads CATSDVGGRNQPQHF. The CDR3 DNA reads TGTGCCACCAGTGATGTGGGGGGTCGGAATCAGCCCCAGCATTTT. V is TRBV24-1 and J is TRBJ1-5, with D tentatively TRBD1 (5 bases). The CDR3 length is 15 residues. V was pared by 3 bases and J by 4 bases, with 12 bases between. Germline CDR1 and CDR2: KGHDR and SFDVKD.